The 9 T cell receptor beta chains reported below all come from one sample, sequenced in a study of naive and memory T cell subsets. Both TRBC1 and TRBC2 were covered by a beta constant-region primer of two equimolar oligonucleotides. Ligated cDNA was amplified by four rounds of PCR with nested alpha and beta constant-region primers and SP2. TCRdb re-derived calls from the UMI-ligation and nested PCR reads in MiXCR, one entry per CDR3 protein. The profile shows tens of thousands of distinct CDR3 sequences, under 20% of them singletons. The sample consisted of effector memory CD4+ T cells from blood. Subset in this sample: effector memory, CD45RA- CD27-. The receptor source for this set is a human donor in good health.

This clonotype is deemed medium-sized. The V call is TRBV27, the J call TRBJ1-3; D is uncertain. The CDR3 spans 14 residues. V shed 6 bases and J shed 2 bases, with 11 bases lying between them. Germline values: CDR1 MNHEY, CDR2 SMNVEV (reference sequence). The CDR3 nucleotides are TGTGCCAGCAGCCCCACAAATCCTGGAAACACCATATATTTT. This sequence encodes CASSPTNPGNTIYF.

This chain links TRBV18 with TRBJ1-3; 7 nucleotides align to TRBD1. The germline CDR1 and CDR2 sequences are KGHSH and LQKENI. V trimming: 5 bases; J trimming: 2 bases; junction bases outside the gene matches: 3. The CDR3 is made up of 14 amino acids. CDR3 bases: TGTGCCAGCTCATCGGGACAGCCTGGAAACACCATATATTTT. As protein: CASSSGQPGNTIYF.

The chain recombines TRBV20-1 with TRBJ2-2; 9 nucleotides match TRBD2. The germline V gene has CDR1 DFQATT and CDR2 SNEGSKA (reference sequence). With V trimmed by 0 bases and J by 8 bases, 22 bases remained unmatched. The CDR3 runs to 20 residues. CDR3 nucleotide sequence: TGCAGTGCTAGAGATCGATCCCCTGCGTTAGCGGGAGCTACTTCAGGGGAGCTGTTTTTT. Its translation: CSARDRSPALAGATSGELFF.

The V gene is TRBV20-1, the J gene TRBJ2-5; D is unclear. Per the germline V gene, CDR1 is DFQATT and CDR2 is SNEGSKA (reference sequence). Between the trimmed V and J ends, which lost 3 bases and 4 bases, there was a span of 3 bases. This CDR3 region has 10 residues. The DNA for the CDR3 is TGCAGTGCTAGGACAGAGACCCAGTACTTC. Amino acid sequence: CSARTETQYF.

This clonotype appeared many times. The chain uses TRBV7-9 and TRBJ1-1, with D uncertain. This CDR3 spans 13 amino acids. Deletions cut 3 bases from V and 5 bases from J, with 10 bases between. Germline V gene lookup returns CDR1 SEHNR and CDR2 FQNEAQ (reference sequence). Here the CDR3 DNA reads TGTGCCAGCAGCTTCGGACCCAAGACTGAAGCTTTCTTT. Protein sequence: CASSFGPKTEAFF.

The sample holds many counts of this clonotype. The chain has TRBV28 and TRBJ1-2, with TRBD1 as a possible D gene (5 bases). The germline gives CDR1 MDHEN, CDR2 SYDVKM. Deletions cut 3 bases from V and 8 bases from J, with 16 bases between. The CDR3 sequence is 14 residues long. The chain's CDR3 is CASSFGRAGKGYTF. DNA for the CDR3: TGTGCCAGCAGTTTCGGCAGGGCTGGGAAGGGCTACACCTTC.

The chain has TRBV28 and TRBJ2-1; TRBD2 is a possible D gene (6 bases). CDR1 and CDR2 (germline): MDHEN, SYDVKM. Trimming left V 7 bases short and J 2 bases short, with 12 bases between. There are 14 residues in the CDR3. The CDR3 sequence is CASTPGTAYNEQFF. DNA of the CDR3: TGTGCCAGCACCCCCGGGACTGCCTACAATGAGCAGTTCTTC. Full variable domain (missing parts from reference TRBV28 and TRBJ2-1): DVKVTQSSRYLVKRTGEKVFLECVQDMDHENMFWYRQDPGLGLRLIYFSYDVKMKEKGDIPEGYSVSREKKERFSLILESASTNQTSMYLCASTPGTAYNEQFFGPGTRLTVL.

The CDR3 spells CASSKPGGAGANYGYTF. The CDR3 nucleotides are TGTGCCAGCAGCAAGCCGGGGGGCGCCGGCGCTAACTATGGCTACACCTTC. The chain has TRBV7-9 and TRBJ1-2; a weak D match, TRBD1 (6 bases). CDR3 length: 17 residues. Germline V gene sequence: CDR1 SEHNR, CDR2 FQNEAQ (reference sequence). Trimming pared 5 bases from V and 0 bases from J, leaving 19 bases between.

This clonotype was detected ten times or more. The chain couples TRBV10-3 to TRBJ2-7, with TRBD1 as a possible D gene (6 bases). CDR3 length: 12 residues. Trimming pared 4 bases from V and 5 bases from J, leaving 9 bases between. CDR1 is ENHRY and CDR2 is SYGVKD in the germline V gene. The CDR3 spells CAISVQGNEQYF. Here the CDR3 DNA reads TGTGCCATCAGTGTACAGGGTAACGAGCAGTACTTC.